This T cell receptor beta chain was documented in a study of vaccination effects on CD4 cells after COVID-19. On this clone itself: No antigen is known for it.

Viral peptide pools were used in the ViraFEST assay to expand antigen-specific CD4+ T cells, and sequencing came afterward. Subsequent to less than 13 days of culture, CD4+ T cells were isolated. A half-medium replacement with IL-2 medium was carried out on days 3 and 7. The CDR3 contains 14 residues. The V gene lost 7 bases and the J gene lost 7 bases, with 17 bases spanning the gap. Germline-derived CDR1 and CDR2 are SEHNR and FQNEAQ (reference sequence). Study outcomes and limitations: Few convalescent patients and no early post-infection timepoints were included in the study. Only 1 of 255 vaccine-induced clones from healthy vaccinees cross-reacted with common cold coronaviruses. Substantial clonal contraction characterized both infection- and vaccine-induced clones late after vaccination.

The method was immunoSEQ multiplex PCR; TCRdb's version includes in-frame clones alone and lacks a portion of them. The table records tens of thousands of clones, roughly 79% of them present only once. This clonotype was obtained from a human donor who received a COVID-19 vaccine. This sequence joins TRBV7-9 and TRBJ2-1; a weak D match, TRBD1 (6 bases). This sample comprised CD4+ T cells from PBMCs cultured with HCoV-229E spike peptides, obtained before COVID-19 vaccination. In nucleotides, the CDR3 is TGTGCCAGCACGTCCTGGCAGGGGATAAATGAGCAGTTCTTC. Amino acids: CASTSWQGINEQFF.